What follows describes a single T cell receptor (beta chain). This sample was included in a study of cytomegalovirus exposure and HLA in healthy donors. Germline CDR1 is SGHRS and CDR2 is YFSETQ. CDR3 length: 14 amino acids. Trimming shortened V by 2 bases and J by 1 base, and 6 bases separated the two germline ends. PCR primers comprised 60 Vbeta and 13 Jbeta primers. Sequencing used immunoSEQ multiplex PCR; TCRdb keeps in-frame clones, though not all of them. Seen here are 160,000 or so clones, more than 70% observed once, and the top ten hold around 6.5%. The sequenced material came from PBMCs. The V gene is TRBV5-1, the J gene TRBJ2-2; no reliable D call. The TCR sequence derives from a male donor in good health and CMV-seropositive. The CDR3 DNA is TGCGCCAGCAGCTTCTACCAGAACACCGGGGAGCTGTTTTTT. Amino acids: CASSFYQNTGELFF.